This entry lists 21 T cell receptor beta chains sequenced from one sample in a study of T cells in tuberculosis. Clones were read by immunoSEQ multiplex PCR, and TCRdb kept only the in-frame ones, dropping some. The sample has about 53,000 clones, about 96% seen once. Stated time point: new active TB diagnosis, blood taken before or within 7 days of starting treatment. The specimen comprised PBMCs, sampled at tuberculosis diagnosis. The receptors were gathered from an adult with tuberculosis.

The CDR3 region is CASSSNFGLTQYF. The CDR3 DNA sequence: TGCGCCAGCAGCTCAAATTTTGGCCTTACGCAGTATTTT. This chain connects TRBV4-3 to TRBJ2-3, with D unresolved. V gave up 5 bases and J gave up 8 bases, with 14 bases separating them. Germline lookup yields CDR1 LGHNA and CDR2 YSLEER. The CDR3 totals 13 residues.

The CDR3 loop reads CASRSSGGSYEQYF. The CDR3 DNA is TGTGCCAGCAGGTCTAGCGGGGGCTCCTACGAGCAGTACTTC. This chain connects TRBV6-5 to TRBJ2-7; 10 bases line up with TRBD2. Germline CDR1 is MNHEY and CDR2 is SVGAGI. CDR3 length: 14 amino acids. V lost 6 bases and J lost 0; bases outside the gene matches: 2.

This rearrangement joins TRBV2 to TRBJ2-1; 8 bases align to TRBD2. J lost 3 bases, V lost 0 bases, and 4 bases had no gene match. There are 16 residues in the CDR3. Per the germline V gene, CDR1 is SNHLY and CDR2 is FYNNEI. CDR3 protein: CASSEALSGVYNEQFF. The CDR3 nucleotides are TGTGCCAGCAGTGAAGCTCTTAGCGGGGTCTACAATGAGCAGTTCTTC.

As DNA, the CDR3 is TGTGCCAGCAGCTTGCCCACAGTTAAGGGGTCTGGCTACACCTTC. Amino acids: CASSLPTVKGSGYTF. This chain joins TRBV5-4 and TRBJ1-2; tentative D call: TRBD1 (5 bases). Looked up from germline, CDR1 is SGHNT and CDR2 is YYREEE (reference sequence). This CDR3 has 15 amino acids. V dropped 1 base and J dropped 7 bases, with 17 bases sitting between them.

This chain uses TRBV19 with TRBJ2-1, with D possibly TRBD2 on 6 matching bases. The germline V gene encodes CDR1 LNHDA and CDR2 SQIVND (reference sequence). Trimming removed 1 base at V and 9 bases at J, with 13 bases between. This CDR3 comprises 14 residues. CDR3 bases: TGTGCCAGTAGTATAGCGACTAGTGCGGGTGAGCAGTTCTTC. It codes for CASSIATSAGEQFF.

This chain joins TRBV20-1 and TRBJ2-5; D is unclear. CDR1 DFQATT and CDR2 SNEGSKA come from the germline V gene (reference sequence). With 3 bases removed from V and 3 bases from J, the gap between germline ends came to 5 bases. This CDR3 contains 11 residues. CDR3 loop: CSASAKETQYF. The CDR3 DNA is TGCAGTGCTAGTGCGAAAGAGACCCAGTACTTC.

The rearrangement uses TRBV4-3 and TRBJ1-4; D perhaps matches TRBD1 (5 bases). This CDR3 is built from 13 residues. Trimming removed 0 bases from V and 8 bases from J, with 7 bases in between. Germline-derived CDR1 and CDR2 are LGHNA and YSLEER. The CDR3 loop is CASSQDGGEKLFF. In DNA, the CDR3 is TGCGCCAGCAGCCAAGATGGGGGGGAAAAACTGTTTTTT.

The chain couples TRBV5-6 to TRBJ2-5, with D perhaps matching TRBD2 (5 bases). Germline V gives CDR1 SGHDT, CDR2 YYEEEE. CDR3 size: 13 residues. V gave up 2 bases and J gave up 4 bases, with 9 bases separating them. The CDR3 region is CASSFMRVETQYF. The CDR3 nucleotides read TGTGCCAGCAGCTTTATGAGGGTAGAGACCCAGTACTTC.

V is TRBV6-1 and J is TRBJ2-2; a weak D match, TRBD2 (5 bases). V was pared by 4 bases and J by 5 bases, with 11 bases between. The CDR3 is 14 residues long. In germline, CDR1 is MNHNS, CDR2 SASEGT. The chain's CDR3 is CASSGILVTGELFF. Written as DNA, the CDR3 is TGTGCCAGCAGTGGGATACTAGTTACCGGGGAGCTGTTTTTT.

The V and J genes are TRBV30 and TRBJ2-3; possibly TRBD2 for D (6 bases). Trimming cost V 0 bases and J 1 base, with 8 bases left between them. From germline, CDR1 is GTSNPN and CDR2 SVGIG (reference sequence). The CDR3 totals 14 residues. CDR3 in DNA: TGTGCCTGGAGTGTAGGAGGGCGCACAGATACGCAGTATTTT. Translating it yields CAWSVGGRTDTQYF.

This clone was counted a single time. J is TRBJ2-3 and V is TRBV7-2; 7 nucleotides line up with TRBD2. With V trimmed by 1 base and J by 6 bases, 7 bases remained unmatched. The CDR3 consists of 15 residues. CDR1 is SGHTA and CDR2 is FQGNSA in the germline V gene. CDR3 sequence: CASSLGLLAVDTQYF. The DNA for the CDR3 is TGTGCCAGCAGCTTAGGTCTCCTAGCGGTGGATACGCAGTATTTT.

This chain links TRBV5-1 with TRBJ2-6; TRBD2 is a possible D gene (6 bases). The CDR3 has 16 residues. In germline, CDR1 is SGHRS, CDR2 YFSETQ. Trimming removed 5 bases at V and 1 base at J, with 13 bases between. CDR3 DNA sequence: TGCGCCAGCAGTTCGGGAGCCTTTTCTGGGGCCAACGTCCTGACTTTC. Translated, it gives CASSSGAFSGANVLTF.

CDR3: CASSQDPSRKGLNQPQHF. The DNA for the CDR3 is TGTGCCAGCAGCCAAGACCCTAGTAGAAAAGGCCTTAATCAGCCCCAGCATTTT. The chain carries TRBV14 and TRBJ1-5; D remains ambiguous. V was shortened by 0 bases and J by 4 bases, with 19 bases between the two germline ends. The germline CDR1 and CDR2 sequences are SGHDN and FVKESK. The CDR3 covers 18 residues.

The V and J genes are TRBV30 and TRBJ1-1; D is undetermined. CDR3 size: 10 residues. Germline V lookup: CDR1 GTSNPN, CDR2 SVGIG (reference sequence). The V end was cut by 4 bases, the J end by 6 bases, with 6 bases between. Written as DNA, the CDR3 is TGTGCCTGGAAGAGGCCTGAAGCTTTCTTT. Its translation: CAWKRPEAFF.

This clone was picked up one time. The rearrangement uses TRBV2 and TRBJ2-1, with a weak D call TRBD2 (5 bases). V shed 4 bases and J shed 8 bases, with 12 bases lying between them. CDR3 length: 13 residues. Germline CDR1 is SNHLY and CDR2 is FYNNEI. The CDR3 DNA reads TGTGCCAGCAGTGGCCTAGCAATCGATGAGCAGTTCTTC. The encoded protein is CASSGLAIDEQFF.

A single count supports this clone. The genes are TRBV6-6 and TRBJ2-5; the D gene is possibly TRBD1 (6 bases). Between the trimmed V and J ends, which lost 2 bases and 7 bases, there was a span of 17 bases. This CDR3 contains 15 residues. Germline V lookup: CDR1 MNHNY, CDR2 SVGAGI (reference sequence). The DNA for the CDR3 is TGTGCCAGCAGTTACAACTGGGGGCGGATTTGGACCCAGTACTTC. This gives the protein CASSYNWGRIWTQYF.

The chain joins TRBV30 to TRBJ1-1; no definite D call. Germline assignment: CDR1 GTSNPN and CDR2 SVGIG (reference sequence). The CDR3 contains 13 residues. The V and J ends lost 1 base and 0 bases respectively, with 6 bases between them. The CDR3 here is CAWSDRLNTEAFF. The CDR3 DNA follows: TGTGCCTGGAGTGACAGATTGAACACTGAAGCTTTCTTT.

The rearrangement links TRBV6-1 to TRBJ1-1, with 7 bases matching TRBD1. The V segment lost 4 bases and the J segment 5 bases; nucleotides outside the gene matches: 7. CDR1 and CDR2 (germline): MNHNS, SASEGT. The CDR3 sequence is 14 residues long. As DNA, the CDR3 is TGTGCCAGCAGTGGTATGGACAGGTGGACTGAAGCTTTCTTT. Translated, it gives CASSGMDRWTEAFF.

The gene calls are TRBV28 and TRBJ1-5; 7 bases align to TRBD1. The CDR3 spans 18 residues. J lost 0 bases, V lost 5 bases, and 13 bases had no gene match. Germline V lookup: CDR1 MDHEN, CDR2 SYDVKM. CDR3 nucleotides: TGTGCCAGCAGTCCCCACGCAGGGGGTATCTATAGCAATCAGCCCCAGCATTTT. This gives the protein CASSPHAGGIYSNQPQHF. Together with reference TRBV28 and TRBJ1-5, the CDR3 gives the full variable domain: DVKVTQSSRYLVKRTGEKVFLECVQDMDHENMFWYRQDPGLGLRLIYFSYDVKMKEKGDIPEGYSVSREKKERFSLILESASTNQTSMYLCASSPHAGGIYSNQPQHFGDGTRLSIL.

The chain couples TRBV4-1 to TRBJ2-5; TRBD1 matches at 10 bases. CDR1 is MGHRA and CDR2 is YSYEKL in the germline V gene. V lost 2 bases and J lost 5; bases outside the gene matches: 5. The CDR3 has 15 amino acids. The chain's CDR3 is CASSQLTGGRETQYF. The CDR3 coding sequence is TGCGCCAGCAGCCAATTGACAGGGGGCAGGGAGACCCAGTACTTC.

The chain carries TRBV14 and TRBJ1-2; a possible D gene is TRBD1 (6 bases). This CDR3 spans 17 amino acids. CDR1 is SGHDN, CDR2 FVKESK, per germline. V gave up 1 base and J gave up 0 bases, with 15 bases separating them. The CDR3 region has the DNA TGTGCCAGCAGCCAAGGGGCAGGGGCCGCTTCTAACTATGGCTACACCTTC. Translated, it gives CASSQGAGAASNYGYTF.